This T cell receptor (beta chain) was sequenced in a study of PD-1 blockade in classical Hodgkin lymphoma. Study results and caveats: Newly diagnosed patients reportedly trailed healthy donors in baseline TCR diversity. It was CD4+ TCR diversity, not CD8+, that rose significantly by C4D1.

Time point here: cycle 4 day 1 (C4D1), after 6 weeks of nivolumab. Relapse was seen in all patients after autologous stem cell transplantation, and brentuximab vedotin exposure was variable. In regard to this clone: Its antigen remains unidentified.

Assay used: immunoSEQ multiplex PCR; TCRdb lists only in-frame clones, some missing. The repertoire has tens of thousands of clones, less than 95% of them found once; the top ten carry about 2.9%. The CDR3 spans 16 residues. CDR1 and CDR2 (germline): SEHNR, FQNEAQ (reference sequence). V lost 4 bases, J lost 7 bases, and 20 bases lay in between. This rearrangement joins TRBV7-9 to TRBJ2-1; a possible D gene is TRBD1 (7 bases). The sequence was collected from a human donor with classical Hodgkin lymphoma. The sample was peripheral blood mononuclear cells (PBMCs), taken before the fourth cycle of nivolumab. CDR3 in amino acids: CASSSRGTTGRNEQFF. The CDR3 DNA follows: TGTGCCAGCAGCTCGAGGGGGACGACAGGGAGGAATGAGCAGTTCTTC.